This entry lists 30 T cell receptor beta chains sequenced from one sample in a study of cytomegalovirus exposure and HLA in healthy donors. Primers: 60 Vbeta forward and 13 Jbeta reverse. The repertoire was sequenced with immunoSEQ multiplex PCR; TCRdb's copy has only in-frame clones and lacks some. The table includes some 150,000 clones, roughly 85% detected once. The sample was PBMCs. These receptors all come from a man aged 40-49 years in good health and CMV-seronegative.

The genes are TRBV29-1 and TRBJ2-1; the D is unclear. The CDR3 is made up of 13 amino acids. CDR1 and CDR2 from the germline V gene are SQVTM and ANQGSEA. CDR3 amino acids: CSFSLARYNEQFF. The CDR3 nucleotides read TGCAGTTTTTCGTTGGCCCGATACAATGAGCAGTTCTTC.

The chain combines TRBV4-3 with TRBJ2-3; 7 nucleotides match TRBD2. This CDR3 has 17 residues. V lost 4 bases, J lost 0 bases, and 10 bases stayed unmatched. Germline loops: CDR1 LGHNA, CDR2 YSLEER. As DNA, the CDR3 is TGCGCCAGCAGCCCGAATAGACTAGCCGGGAGCACAGATACGCAGTATTTT. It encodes CASSPNRLAGSTDTQYF.

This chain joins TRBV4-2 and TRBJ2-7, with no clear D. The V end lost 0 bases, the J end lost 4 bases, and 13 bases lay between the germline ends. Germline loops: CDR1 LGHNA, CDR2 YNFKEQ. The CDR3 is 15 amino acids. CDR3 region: CASSQEPGFGYEQYF. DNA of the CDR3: TGTGCCAGCAGCCAAGAACCCGGTTTCGGGTACGAGCAGTACTTC.

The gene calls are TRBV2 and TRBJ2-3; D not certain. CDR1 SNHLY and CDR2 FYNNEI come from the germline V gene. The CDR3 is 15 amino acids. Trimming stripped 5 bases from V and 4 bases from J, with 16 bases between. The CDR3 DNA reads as TGTGCCAGCAGTATGCGGTCTGGTGGAGCAGATACGCAGTATTTT. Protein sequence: CASSMRSGGADTQYF.

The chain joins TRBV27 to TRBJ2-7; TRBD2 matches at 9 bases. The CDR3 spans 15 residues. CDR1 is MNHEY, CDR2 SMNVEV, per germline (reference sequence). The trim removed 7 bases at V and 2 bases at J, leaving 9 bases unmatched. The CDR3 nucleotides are TGTGCCAGCACTGGGAGTAGCGGGAGCCCCTACGAGCAGTACTTC. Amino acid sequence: CASTGSSGSPYEQYF.

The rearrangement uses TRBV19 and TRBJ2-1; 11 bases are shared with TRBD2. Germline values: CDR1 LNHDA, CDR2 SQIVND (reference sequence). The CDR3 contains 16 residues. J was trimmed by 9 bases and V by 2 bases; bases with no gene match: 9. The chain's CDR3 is CASSISPLAGDREQFF. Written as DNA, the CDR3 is TGTGCCAGTAGTATATCCCCACTAGCGGGAGATCGTGAGCAGTTCTTC.

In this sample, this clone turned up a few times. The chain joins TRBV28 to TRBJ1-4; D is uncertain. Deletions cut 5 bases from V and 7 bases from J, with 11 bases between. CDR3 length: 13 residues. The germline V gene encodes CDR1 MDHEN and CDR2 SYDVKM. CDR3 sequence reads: CASSRGVREKLFF. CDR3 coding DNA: TGTGCCAGCAGTCGCGGGGTTCGTGAAAAACTGTTTTTT.

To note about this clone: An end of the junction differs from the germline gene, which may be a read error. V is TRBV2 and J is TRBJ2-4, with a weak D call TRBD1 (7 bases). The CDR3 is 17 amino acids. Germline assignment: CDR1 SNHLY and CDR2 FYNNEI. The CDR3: CASSERGVGQPKNSQYF. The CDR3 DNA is TGTGCCAGCAGTGAAAGGGGGGTGGGACAGCCCAAAAACAGTCAGTACTTC.

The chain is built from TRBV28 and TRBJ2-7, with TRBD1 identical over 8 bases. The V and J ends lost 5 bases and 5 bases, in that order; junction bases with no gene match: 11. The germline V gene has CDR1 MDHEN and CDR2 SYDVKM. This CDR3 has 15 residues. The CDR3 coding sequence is TGTGCCAGCAGTGCGCCCCAGGGGGCTCTGGACGAGCAGTACTTC. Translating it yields CASSAPQGALDEQYF.

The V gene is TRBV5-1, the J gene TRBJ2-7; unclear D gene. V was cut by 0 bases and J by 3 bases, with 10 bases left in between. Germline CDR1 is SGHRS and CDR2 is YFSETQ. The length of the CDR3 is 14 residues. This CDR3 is CASSLEQLHYEQYF. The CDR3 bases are TGCGCCAGCAGCTTGGAACAGCTACACTACGAGCAGTACTTC.

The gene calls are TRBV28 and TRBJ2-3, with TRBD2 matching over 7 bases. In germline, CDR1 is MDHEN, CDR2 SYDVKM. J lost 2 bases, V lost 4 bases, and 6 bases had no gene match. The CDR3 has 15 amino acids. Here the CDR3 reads CASSSPGGLTDTQYF. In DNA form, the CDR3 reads TGTGCCAGCAGTTCTCCGGGGGGACTCACAGATACGCAGTATTTT. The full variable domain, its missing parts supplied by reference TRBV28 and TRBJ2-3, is DVKVTQSSRYLVKRTGEKVFLECVQDMDHENMFWYRQDPGLGLRLIYFSYDVKMKEKGDIPEGYSVSREKKERFSLILESASTNQTSMYLCASSSPGGLTDTQYFGPGTRLTVL.

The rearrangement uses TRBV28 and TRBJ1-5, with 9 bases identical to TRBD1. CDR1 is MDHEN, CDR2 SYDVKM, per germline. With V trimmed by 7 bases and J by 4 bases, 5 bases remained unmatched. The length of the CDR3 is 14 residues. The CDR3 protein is CASIGTGRNQPQHF. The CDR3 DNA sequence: TGTGCCAGCATTGGGACAGGGAGGAATCAGCCCCAGCATTTT.

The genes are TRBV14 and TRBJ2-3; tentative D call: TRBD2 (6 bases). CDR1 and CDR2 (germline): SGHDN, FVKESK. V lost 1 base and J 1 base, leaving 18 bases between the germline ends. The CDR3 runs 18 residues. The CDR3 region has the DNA TGTGCCAGCAGCCAAGTGGCGGGACGAGTGGTGGGCACAGATACGCAGTATTTT. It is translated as CASSQVAGRVVGTDTQYF. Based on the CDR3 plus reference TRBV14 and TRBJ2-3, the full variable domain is EAGVTQFPSHSVIEKGQTVTLRCDPISGHDNLYWYRRVMGKEIKFLLHFVKESKQDESGMPNNRFLAERTGGTYSTLKVQPAELEDSGVYFCASSQVAGRVVGTDTQYFGPGTRLTVL.

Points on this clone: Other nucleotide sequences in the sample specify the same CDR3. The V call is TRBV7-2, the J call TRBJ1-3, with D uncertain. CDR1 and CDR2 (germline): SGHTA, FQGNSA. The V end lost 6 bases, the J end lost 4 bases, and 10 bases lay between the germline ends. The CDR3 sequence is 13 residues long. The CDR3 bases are TGTGCCAGCAGTCCCTCCTCCGGAAACACCATATATTTT. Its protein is CASSPSSGNTIYF. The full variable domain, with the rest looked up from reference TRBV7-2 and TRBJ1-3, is GAGVSQSPSNKVTEKGKDVELRCDPISGHTALYWYRQSLGQGLEFLIYFQGNSAPDKSGLPSDRFSAERTGGSVSTLTIQRTQQEDSAVYLCASSPSSGNTIYFGEGSWLTVV.

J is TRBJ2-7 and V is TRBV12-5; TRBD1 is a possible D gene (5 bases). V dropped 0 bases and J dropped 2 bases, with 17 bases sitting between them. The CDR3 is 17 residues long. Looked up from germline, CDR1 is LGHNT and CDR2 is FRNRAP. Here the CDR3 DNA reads TGTGCTAGTGGTTTGGTAATGAACAGGAAGGGCCCCTACGAGCAGTACTTC. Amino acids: CASGLVMNRKGPYEQYF.

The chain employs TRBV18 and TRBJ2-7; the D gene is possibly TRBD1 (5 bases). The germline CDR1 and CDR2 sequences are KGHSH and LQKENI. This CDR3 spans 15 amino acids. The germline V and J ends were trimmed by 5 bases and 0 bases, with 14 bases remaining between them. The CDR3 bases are TGTGCCAGCTCAACGGCCGCAGGGATCTCCTACGAGCAGTACTTC. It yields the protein CASSTAAGISYEQYF.

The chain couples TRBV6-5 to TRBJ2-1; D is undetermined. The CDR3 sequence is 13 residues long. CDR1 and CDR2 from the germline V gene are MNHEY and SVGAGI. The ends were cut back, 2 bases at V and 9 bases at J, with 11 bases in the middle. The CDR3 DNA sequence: TGTGCCAGCAGTTACCTAGGCCATGGTGAGCAGTTCTTC. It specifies CASSYLGHGEQFF.

The CDR3 sequence is CASSLSPSEQYF. The CDR3 nucleotides read TGCGCCAGCAGCTTGTCCCCCAGCGAGCAGTACTTC. The gene calls are TRBV5-1 and TRBJ2-5; D ambiguous. The J call is uncertain, as TRBJ2-7 better fits the DNA end. From germline, CDR1 is SGHRS and CDR2 YFSETQ. The CDR3 has 12 residues.

CDR3 in amino acids: CASSLGARVGGYGYTF. CDR3 DNA sequence: TGTGCCAGCAGCTTAGGGGCCAGGGTAGGGGGCTATGGCTACACCTTC. The chain is built from TRBV7-2 and TRBJ1-2; tentatively, D is TRBD1 (6 bases). The germline gives CDR1 SGHTA, CDR2 FQGNSA. The CDR3 totals 16 residues. V gave up 1 base and J gave up 4 bases, with 16 bases separating them.

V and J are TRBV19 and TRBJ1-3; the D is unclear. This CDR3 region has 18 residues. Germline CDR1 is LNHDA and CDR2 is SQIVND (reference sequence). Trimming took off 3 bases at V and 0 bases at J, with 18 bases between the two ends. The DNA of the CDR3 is TGTGCCAGTAGTATCGCCGGAACTAACTTACTCTCTGGAAACACCATATATTTT. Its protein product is CASSIAGTNLLSGNTIYF.

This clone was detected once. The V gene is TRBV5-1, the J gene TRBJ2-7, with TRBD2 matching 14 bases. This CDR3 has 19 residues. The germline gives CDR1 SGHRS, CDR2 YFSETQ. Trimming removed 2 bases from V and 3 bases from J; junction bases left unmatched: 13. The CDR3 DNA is TGCGCCAGCAGCTTCATCGGACTAGCGGGAGGCAACACTGACTACGAGCAGTACTTC. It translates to CASSFIGLAGGNTDYEQYF.

This chain's CDR3 is CASSFFNTQYF. CDR3 nucleotides: TGTGCCAGCAGTTTTTTTAATACGCAGTATTTT. The chain links TRBV27 to TRBJ2-3, with D unresolved. The CDR3 is made up of 11 amino acids. The germline V gene encodes CDR1 MNHEY and CDR2 SMNVEV (reference sequence). V gave up 3 bases and J gave up 7 bases, with 5 bases separating them.

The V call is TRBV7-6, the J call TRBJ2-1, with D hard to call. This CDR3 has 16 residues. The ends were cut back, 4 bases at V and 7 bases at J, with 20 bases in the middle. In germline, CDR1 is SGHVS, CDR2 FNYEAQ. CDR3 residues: CASSSELSEILNEQFF. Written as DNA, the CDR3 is TGTGCCAGCAGCTCCGAGCTAAGCGAGATACTTAATGAGCAGTTCTTC.

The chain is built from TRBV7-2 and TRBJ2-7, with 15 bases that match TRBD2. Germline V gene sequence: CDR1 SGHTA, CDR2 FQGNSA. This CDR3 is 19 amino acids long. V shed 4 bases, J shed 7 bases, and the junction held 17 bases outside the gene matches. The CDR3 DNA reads TGTGCCAGCAGCTCCACCTCCTTCGGGACTAGCGGGAGGCCGCGAGAGCAGTACTTC. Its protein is CASSSTSFGTSGRPREQYF.

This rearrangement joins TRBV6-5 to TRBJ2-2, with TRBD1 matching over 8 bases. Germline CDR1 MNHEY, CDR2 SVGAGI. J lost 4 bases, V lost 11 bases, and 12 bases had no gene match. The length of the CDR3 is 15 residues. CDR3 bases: TGTGCCGGCAAGACCAGGGGGCGCACCACCGGGGAGCTGTTTTTT. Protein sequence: CAGKTRGRTTGELFF.

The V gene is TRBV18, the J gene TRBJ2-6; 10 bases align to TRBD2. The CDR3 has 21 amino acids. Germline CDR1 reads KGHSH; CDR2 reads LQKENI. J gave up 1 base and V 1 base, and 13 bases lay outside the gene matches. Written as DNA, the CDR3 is TGTGCCAGCTCACCACTCACCGTAGCGGGAGGACCCACTTCTGGGGCCAACGTCCTGACTTTC. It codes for CASSPLTVAGGPTSGANVLTF.

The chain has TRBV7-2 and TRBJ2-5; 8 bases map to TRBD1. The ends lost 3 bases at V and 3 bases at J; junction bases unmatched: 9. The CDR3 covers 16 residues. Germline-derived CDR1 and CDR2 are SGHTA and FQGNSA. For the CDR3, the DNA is TGTGCCAGCAGCTTGACGTACAGGGGGTCAAAAGAGACCCAGTACTTC. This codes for CASSLTYRGSKETQYF.

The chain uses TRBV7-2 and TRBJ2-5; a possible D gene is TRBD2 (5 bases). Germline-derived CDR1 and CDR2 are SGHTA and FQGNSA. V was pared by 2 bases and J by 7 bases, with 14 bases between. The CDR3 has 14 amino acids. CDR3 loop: CASSLTEAPGTQYF. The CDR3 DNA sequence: TGTGCCAGCAGCTTAACGGAGGCCCCAGGGACCCAGTACTTC.

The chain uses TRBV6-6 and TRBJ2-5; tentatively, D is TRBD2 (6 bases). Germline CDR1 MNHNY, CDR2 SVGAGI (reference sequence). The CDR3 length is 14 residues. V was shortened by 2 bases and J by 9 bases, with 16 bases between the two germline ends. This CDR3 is CASSYQASWEAQYF. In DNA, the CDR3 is TGTGCCAGCAGTTACCAAGCTAGCTGGGAGGCCCAGTACTTC.

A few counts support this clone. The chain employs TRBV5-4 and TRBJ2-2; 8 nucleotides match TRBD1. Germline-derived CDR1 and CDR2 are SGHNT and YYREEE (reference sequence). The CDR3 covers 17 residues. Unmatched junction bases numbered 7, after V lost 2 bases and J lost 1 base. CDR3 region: CASSFLGGQGNTGELFF. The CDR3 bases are TGTGCCAGCAGCTTCCTAGGCGGACAGGGGAACACCGGGGAGCTGTTTTTT.